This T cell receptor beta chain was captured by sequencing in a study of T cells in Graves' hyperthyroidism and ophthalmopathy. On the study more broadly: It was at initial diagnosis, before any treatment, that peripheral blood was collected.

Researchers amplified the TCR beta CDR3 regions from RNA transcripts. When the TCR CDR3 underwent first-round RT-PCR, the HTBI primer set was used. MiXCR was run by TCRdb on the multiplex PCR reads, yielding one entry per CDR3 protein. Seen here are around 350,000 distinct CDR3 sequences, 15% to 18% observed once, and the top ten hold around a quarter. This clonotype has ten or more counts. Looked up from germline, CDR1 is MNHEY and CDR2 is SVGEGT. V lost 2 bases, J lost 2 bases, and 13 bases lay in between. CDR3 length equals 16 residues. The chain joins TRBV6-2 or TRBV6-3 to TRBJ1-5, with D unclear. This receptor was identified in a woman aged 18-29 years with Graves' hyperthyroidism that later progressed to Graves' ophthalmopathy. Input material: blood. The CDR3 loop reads CASSYSNPGGNQPQHF. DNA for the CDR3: TGTGCCAGCAGTTACAGCAACCCGGGTGGCAATCAGCCCCAGCATTTT.